The 21 T cell receptor beta chains below come from one sample, sequenced in a study of spatial heterogeneity in lung cancer. Each CDR3 protein is one row after TCRdb ran MiXCR on the 5' RACE reads. The sample includes roughly 10,000 distinct CDR3 sequences, roughly 5.5% of them seen just once. As for time point: sample taken at primary tumor resection. Tumor, nontumor lung or frozen PBMC supplied whole RNA that was sequenced unsorted. The sequencing here drew on PBMCs, taken at surgery. These TCRs come from a male donor with early-stage non-small cell lung cancer.

This clonotype was counted only a few times. The rearrangement uses TRBV11-1 and TRBJ2-1; D is undetermined. Germline assignment: CDR1 SGHAT and CDR2 FQDESV (reference sequence). The CDR3 consists of 11 residues. Trimming cost V 3 bases and J 6 bases, with 3 bases left between them. DNA of the CDR3: TGTGCCAGCAGCTTCGGCAATGAGCAGTTCTTC. Protein: CASSFGNEQFF.

This clonotype was recorded many times. J is TRBJ2-3 and V is TRBV7-2; 9 nucleotides line up with TRBD2. The CDR3 is made up of 16 amino acids. The V segment lost 6 bases and the J segment 2 bases; nucleotides outside the gene matches: 9. Germline CDR1 SGHTA, CDR2 FQGNSA. The CDR3 sequence: CASSPRPGLATDTQYF. DNA of the CDR3: TGTGCCAGCAGTCCAAGACCGGGACTAGCCACAGATACGCAGTATTTT. Full variable domain (outside the CDR3, taken from reference TRBV7-2 and TRBJ2-3): GAGVSQSPSNKVTEKGKDVELRCDPISGHTALYWYRQSLGQGLEFLIYFQGNSAPDKSGLPSDRFSAERTGGSVSTLTIQRTQQEDSAVYLCASSPRPGLATDTQYFGPGTRLTVL.

By sample share, this clonotype is medium-sized (0.01 to 0.1%). The J gene is TRBJ1-1, the V gene TRBV27, with TRBD1 matching 8 bases. The CDR3 is made up of 14 amino acids. CDR1 is MNHEY and CDR2 is SMNVEV in the germline V gene (reference sequence). The V segment lost 2 bases and the J segment 4 bases; nucleotides outside the gene matches: 3. CDR3 coding DNA: TGTGCCAGCAGTTTACAGGGGGCGGCCACTGAAGCTTTCTTT. This encodes CASSLQGAATEAFF.

By sample share, this clonotype is medium-sized. This chain uses TRBV12-3 or TRBV12-4 with TRBJ2-4; perhaps TRBD1 as D (6 bases). CDR3 length: 14 residues. Trimming left V 6 bases short and J 3 bases short, with 12 bases between. CDR3 coding DNA: TGTGCCAGCAGGGGGACATTGGACAAAAACATTCAGTACTTC. Its protein is CASRGTLDKNIQYF.

This clonotype is medium-sized in the sample. The chain links TRBV5-1 to TRBJ1-1; D may be TRBD1 (5 bases). The CDR3 is made up of 14 amino acids. Trimming took off 1 base at V and 3 bases at J, with 10 bases between the two ends. The germline V gene has CDR1 SGHRS and CDR2 YFSETQ. The CDR3, as DNA: TGCGCCAGCAGCTTGCGGCAGGGCGACACTGAAGCTTTCTTT. Amino acids: CASSLRQGDTEAFF.

This clonotype came up once. This may be a read error, as it is one base from a much larger clone. Lacking the conserved final phenylalanine or tryptophan, this CDR3 likely reflects a read error. This chain links TRBV7-2 with TRBJ2-5; 8 bases are a match to TRBD2. The CDR3 has 14 residues. CDR1 SGHTA and CDR2 FQGNSA come from the germline V gene. V was pared by 3 bases and J by 5 bases, with 5 bases of the junction left unmatched. Here the CDR3 DNA reads TGTGCCAGCAGCTTGAATCCGGGAGGGGAGACCCAGTACCTC. It codes for CASSLNPGGETQYL.

The rearrangement uses TRBV3-1 and TRBJ2-1; tentatively, D is TRBD1 (6 bases). Germline CDR1 LGHDT, CDR2 YNNKEL (reference sequence). Trimming removed 2 bases from V and 9 bases from J, with 8 bases in between. This CDR3 is built from 12 residues. The CDR3 here is CASSQSRGEQFF. CDR3 DNA sequence: TGTGCCAGCAGCCAATCCAGGGGTGAGCAGTTCTTC.

Comment on this clonotype: A much larger clone is a single base away; this may be a read error. The chain joins TRBV3-1 to TRBJ1-1; 7 nucleotides align to TRBD1. The CDR3 consists of 12 residues. Per germline, CDR1 LGHDT and CDR2 YNNKEL (reference sequence). Written as DNA, the CDR3 is TGTGCCAGCAGCCCAGACAGGGAGGGTCGGCTCTTT. Translated, it gives CASSPDREGRLF.

This clonotype came up once. A much larger clone differs from this one at a single base, so this may be a read error. The chain links TRBV5-4 to TRBJ1-1; D is unresolved. Germline V gene data show CDR1 as SGHNT and CDR2 as YYREEE (reference sequence). The V gene lost 2 bases and the J gene lost 0 bases, with 5 bases spanning the gap. The CDR3 sequence is 13 residues long. In DNA form, the CDR3 reads TGTGCCAGCAGCTTCTGGATGAACACTGAAGCTTTCTTT. As protein: CASSFWMNTEAFF. The variable domain in full, with the rest retrieved from reference TRBV5-4 and TRBJ1-1, is ETGVTQSPTHLIKTRGQQVTLRCSSQSGHNTVSWYQQALGQGPQFIFQYYREEENGRGNFPPRFSGLQFPNYSSELNVNALELDDSALYLCASSFWMNTEAFFGQGTRLTVV.

This clonotype was recorded at least ten times. J is TRBJ2-1 and V is TRBV29-1; D gene ambiguous. The CDR3 consists of 10 residues. Germline V gives CDR1 SQVTM, CDR2 ANQGSEA. The V gene lost 6 bases and the J gene lost 9 bases, with 9 bases spanning the gap. The CDR3 sequence is CSVSDGEQFF. In nucleotides, the CDR3 is TGCAGCGTGTCTGATGGTGAGCAGTTCTTC.

This clonotype occurred many times. V gene TRBV12-3 or TRBV12-4 combines with J gene TRBJ1-1; D unresolved. The CDR3 runs 14 residues. The V and J ends lost 0 bases and 5 bases respectively, with 10 bases between them. Here the CDR3 reads CASSLALGGTEAFF. As DNA, the CDR3 is TGTGCCAGCAGTTTAGCGCTCGGCGGGACTGAAGCTTTCTTT.

This clonotype was recorded only once. The chain links TRBV7-2 to TRBJ2-2; no definite D call. From germline, CDR1 is SGHTA and CDR2 FQGNSA. Trimming removed 1 base at V and 6 bases at J, with 9 bases between. There are 14 residues in the CDR3. CDR3 nucleotide sequence: TGTGCCAGCAGCTTAGTTTTAAGGGCCGGGGAGCTGTTTTTT. Protein: CASSLVLRAGELFF. Together with reference TRBV7-2 and TRBJ2-2, the CDR3 gives the full variable domain: GAGVSQSPSNKVTEKGKDVELRCDPISGHTALYWYRQSLGQGLEFLIYFQGNSAPDKSGLPSDRFSAERTGGSVSTLTIQRTQQEDSAVYLCASSLVLRAGELFFGEGSRLTVL.

There are a few counts of this clonotype. The chain links TRBV15 to TRBJ2-3, with TRBD2 identical over 13 bases. The V and J ends lost 1 base and 11 bases, in that order; junction bases with no gene match: 0. The CDR3 covers 13 residues. The germline CDR1 and CDR2 sequences are LNHNV and YYDKDF (reference sequence). The CDR3 region has the DNA TGTGCCACCAGCAGAGGACTAGCGGGGGGGCAGTATTTT. It codes for CATSRGLAGGQYF.

V gene TRBV28 combines with J gene TRBJ2-7; D unresolved. CDR1 MDHEN and CDR2 SYDVKM come from the germline V gene. The CDR3 spans 11 residues. Trimming cost V 4 bases and J 3 bases, with 4 bases left between them. This CDR3 reads CASSYNYEQYF. The CDR3 DNA sequence: TGTGCCAGCAGTTATAACTACGAGCAGTACTTC.

This clonotype was seen many times. CDR3 region: CASSLGQQETQYF. The CDR3 DNA follows: TGTGCCAGCAGCTTGGGACAGCAAGAGACCCAGTACTTC. The chain combines TRBV12-3 or TRBV12-4 with TRBJ2-5; TRBD1 agrees at 7 bases. The V and J ends lost 6 bases and 2 bases, in that order; junction bases with no gene match: 3. The CDR3 extends over 13 amino acids.

This clonotype was seen many times. V is TRBV29-1 and J is TRBJ2-1, with TRBD2 matching 7 bases. V shed 3 bases and J 2 bases; nucleotides not matched to a gene: 4. The germline gives CDR1 SQVTM, CDR2 ANQGSEA. The CDR3 is 14 residues long. CDR3 amino acids: CSVDQRGAYNEQFF. For the CDR3, the DNA is TGCAGCGTTGACCAGCGGGGAGCCTACAATGAGCAGTTCTTC.

This clonotype was picked up many times. This sequence joins TRBV5-1 and TRBJ2-2; TRBD2 aligns across 9 bases. Germline CDR1 SGHRS, CDR2 YFSETQ. Trimming cost V 4 bases and J 5 bases; bases outside gene matches: 6. CDR3 length: 15 residues. The CDR3 loop reads CASSVGLAQTGELFF. The CDR3 DNA follows: TGCGCCAGCAGCGTGGGACTAGCTCAGACCGGGGAGCTGTTTTTT.

This clonotype was detected many times. CDR3 nucleotides: TGTGCCAGCAGGACAGGTCTTAGGAATGAGCAGTTCTTC. As protein: CASRTGLRNEQFF. This chain connects TRBV27 to TRBJ2-1, with a possible D match to TRBD1 (6 bases). The CDR3 loop spans 13 amino acids. V shed 6 bases and J shed 7 bases, with 13 bases lying between them. Germline CDR1 reads MNHEY; CDR2 reads SMNVEV (reference sequence).

This clonotype counts as medium-sized. The J gene is TRBJ2-7, the V gene TRBV7-2; D assignment may be TRBD1 or TRBD2 (5 bases each). Trimming pared 2 bases from V and 3 bases from J, leaving 14 bases between. The CDR3 spans 15 residues. Germline lookup yields CDR1 SGHTA and CDR2 FQGNSA. The CDR3 spells CASSLSGTESYEQYF. The DNA for the CDR3 is TGTGCCAGCAGCTTATCCGGGACCGAAAGCTACGAGCAGTACTTC.

At least ten counts were recorded for this clonotype. The CDR3 DNA sequence: TGTGCCAGCTCACCACTGACAGGGCCCAACGAGCAGTACTTC. It codes for CASSPLTGPNEQYF. This rearrangement joins TRBV18 to TRBJ2-7; the match to TRBD1 covers 7 bases. Germline CDR1 and CDR2: KGHSH and LQKENI. Trimming took 1 base from V and 5 from J; bases not matched to a gene: 5. There are 14 residues in the CDR3.

This clonotype showed up many times. The chain combines TRBV7-8 with TRBJ1-6; 8 bases match TRBD1. Per germline, CDR1 SGHVS and CDR2 FQNEAQ. J gave up 5 bases and V 5 bases, and 5 bases lay outside the gene matches. This CDR3 is built from 15 residues. The CDR3 bases are TGTGCCAGCAGCCCTGGGACAGGTGATAATTCACCCCTCCACTTT. Its protein product is CASSPGTGDNSPLHF. Full variable domain (missing parts from reference TRBV7-8 and TRBJ1-6): GAGVSQSPRYKVAKRGQDVALRCDPISGHVSLFWYQQALGQGPEFLTYFQNEAQLDKSGLPSDRFFAERPEGSVSTLKIQRTQQEDSAVYLCASSPGTGDNSPLHFGNGTRLTVT.